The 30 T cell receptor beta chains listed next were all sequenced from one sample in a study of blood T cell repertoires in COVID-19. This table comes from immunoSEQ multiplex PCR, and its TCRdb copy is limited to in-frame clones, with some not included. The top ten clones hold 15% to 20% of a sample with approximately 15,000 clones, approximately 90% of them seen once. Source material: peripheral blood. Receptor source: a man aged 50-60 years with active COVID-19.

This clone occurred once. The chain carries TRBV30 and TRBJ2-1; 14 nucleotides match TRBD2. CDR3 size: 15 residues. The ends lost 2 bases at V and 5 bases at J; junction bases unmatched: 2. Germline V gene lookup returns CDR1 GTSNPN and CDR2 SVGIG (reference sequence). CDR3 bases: TGTGCCTGGAGTACGGGACTAGCGGGGGACAATGAGCAGTTCTTC. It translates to CAWSTGLAGDNEQFF. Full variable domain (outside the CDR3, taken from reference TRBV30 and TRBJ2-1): SQTIHQWPATLVQPVGSPLSLECTVEGTSNPNLYWYRQAAGRGLQLLFYSVGIGQISSEVPQNLSASRPQDRQFILSSKKLLLSDSGFYLCAWSTGLAGDNEQFFGPGTRLTVL.

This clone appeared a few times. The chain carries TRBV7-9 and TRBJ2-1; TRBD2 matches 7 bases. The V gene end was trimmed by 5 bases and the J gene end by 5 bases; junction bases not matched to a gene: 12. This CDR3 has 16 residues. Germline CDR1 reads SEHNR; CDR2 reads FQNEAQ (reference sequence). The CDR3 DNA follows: TGTGCCAGCAGCCCCCGGGGGAGCGGGGTGAACAATGAGCAGTTCTTC. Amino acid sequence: CASSPRGSGVNNEQFF.

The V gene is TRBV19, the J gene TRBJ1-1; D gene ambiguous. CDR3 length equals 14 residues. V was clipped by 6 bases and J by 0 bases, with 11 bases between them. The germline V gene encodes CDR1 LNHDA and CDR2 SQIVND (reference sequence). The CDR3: CASRLGALNTEAFF. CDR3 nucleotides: TGTGCCAGTAGGTTGGGAGCTTTGAACACTGAAGCTTTCTTT. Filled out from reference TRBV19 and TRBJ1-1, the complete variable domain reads DGGITQSPKYLFRKEGQNVTLSCEQNLNHDAMYWYRQDPGQGLRLIYYSQIVNDFQKGDIAEGYSVSREKKESFPLTVTSAQKNPTAFYLCASRLGALNTEAFFGQGTRLTVV.

As DNA, the CDR3 is TGTGCCAGTAGCCCCCTAGGGACTAGCGGCGGTACAGGGCAGTTCTTC. Protein sequence: CASSPLGTSGGTGQFF. This chain links TRBV19 with TRBJ2-1, with 11 bases identical to TRBD2. The CDR3 is 16 amino acids. Germline assignment: CDR1 LNHDA and CDR2 SQIVND (reference sequence). V trimming: 6 bases; J trimming: 12 bases; junction bases outside the gene matches: 16.

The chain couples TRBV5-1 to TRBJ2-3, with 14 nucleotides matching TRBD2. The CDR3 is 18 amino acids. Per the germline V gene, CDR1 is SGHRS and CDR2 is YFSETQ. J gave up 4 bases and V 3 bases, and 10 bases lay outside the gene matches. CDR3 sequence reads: CASSSRTSGRTNPDTQYF. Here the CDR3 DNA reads TGCGCCAGCAGCTCCCGGACTAGCGGGAGGACCAATCCAGATACGCAGTATTTT.

The CDR3: CASSQDRTVQYGYTF. Here the CDR3 DNA reads TGTGCCAGCAGCCAAGATCGGACAGTCCAGTATGGCTACACCTTC. J is TRBJ1-2 and V is TRBV4-2, with D maybe TRBD1 (6 bases). The germline gives CDR1 LGHNA, CDR2 YNFKEQ. The germline V and J ends were trimmed by 0 bases and 5 bases, with 13 bases remaining between them. CDR3 length: 15 amino acids.

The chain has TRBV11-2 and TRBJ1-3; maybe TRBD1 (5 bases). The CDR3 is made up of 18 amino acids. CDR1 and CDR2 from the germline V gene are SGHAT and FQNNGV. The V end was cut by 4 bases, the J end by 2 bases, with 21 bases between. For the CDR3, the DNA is TGTGCCAGCAGCTCGACGTGGGGGGGACGCTCACCTGGAAACACCATATATTTT. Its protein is CASSSTWGGRSPGNTIYF.

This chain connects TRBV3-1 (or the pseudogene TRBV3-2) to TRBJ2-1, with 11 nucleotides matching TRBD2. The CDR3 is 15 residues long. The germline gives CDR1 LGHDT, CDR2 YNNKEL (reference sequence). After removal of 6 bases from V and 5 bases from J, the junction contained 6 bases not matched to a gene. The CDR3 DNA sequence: TGTGCCAGCAGTCGGGGACTAGCGGCGGACAATGAGCAGTTCTTC. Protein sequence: CASSRGLAADNEQFF.

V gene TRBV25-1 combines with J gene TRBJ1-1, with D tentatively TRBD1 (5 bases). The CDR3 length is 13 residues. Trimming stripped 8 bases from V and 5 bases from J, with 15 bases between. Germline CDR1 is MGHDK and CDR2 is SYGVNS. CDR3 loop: CASGPLGGTEAFF. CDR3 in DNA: TGTGCCAGCGGACCACTCGGGGGAACTGAAGCTTTCTTT.

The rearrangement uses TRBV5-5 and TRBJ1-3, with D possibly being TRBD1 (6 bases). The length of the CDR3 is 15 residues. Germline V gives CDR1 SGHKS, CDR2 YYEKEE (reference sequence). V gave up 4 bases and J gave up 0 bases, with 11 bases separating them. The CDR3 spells CASSITGNSGNTIYF. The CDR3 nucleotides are TGTGCCAGCAGCATTACAGGGAACTCTGGAAACACCATATATTTT.

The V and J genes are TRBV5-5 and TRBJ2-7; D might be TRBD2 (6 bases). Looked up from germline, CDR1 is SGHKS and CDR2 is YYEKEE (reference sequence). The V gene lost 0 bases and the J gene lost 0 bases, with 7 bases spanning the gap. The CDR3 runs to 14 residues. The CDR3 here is CASSLEDYSYEQYF. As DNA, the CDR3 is TGTGCCAGCAGCTTGGAGGACTACTCCTACGAGCAGTACTTC.

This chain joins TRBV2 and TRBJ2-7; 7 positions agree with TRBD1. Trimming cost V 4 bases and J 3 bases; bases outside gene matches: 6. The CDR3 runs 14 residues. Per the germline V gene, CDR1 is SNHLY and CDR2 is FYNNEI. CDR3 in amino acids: CASSGSTGVYEQYF. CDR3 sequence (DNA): TGTGCCAGCAGTGGGTCCACAGGGGTCTACGAGCAGTACTTC. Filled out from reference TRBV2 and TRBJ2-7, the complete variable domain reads EPEVTQTPSHQVTQMGQEVILRCVPISNHLYFYWYRQILGQKVEFLVSFYNNEISEKSEIFDDQFSVERPDGSNFTLKIRSTKLEDSAMYFCASSGSTGVYEQYFGPGTRLTVT.

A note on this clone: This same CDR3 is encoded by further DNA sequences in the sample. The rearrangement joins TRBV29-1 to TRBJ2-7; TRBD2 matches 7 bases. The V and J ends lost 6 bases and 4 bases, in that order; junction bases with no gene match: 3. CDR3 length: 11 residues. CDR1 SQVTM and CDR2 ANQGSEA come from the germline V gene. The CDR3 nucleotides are TGCAGCGTGCGGGAGAAATACGAGCAGTACTTC. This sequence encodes CSVREKYEQYF.

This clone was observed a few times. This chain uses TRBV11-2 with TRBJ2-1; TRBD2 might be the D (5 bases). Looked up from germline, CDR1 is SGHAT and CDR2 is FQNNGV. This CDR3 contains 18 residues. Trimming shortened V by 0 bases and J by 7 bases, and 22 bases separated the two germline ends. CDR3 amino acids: CASSLDGLGSAHLNEQFF. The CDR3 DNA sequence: TGTGCCAGCAGCTTAGATGGGTTGGGTAGCGCCCACTTGAATGAGCAGTTCTTC. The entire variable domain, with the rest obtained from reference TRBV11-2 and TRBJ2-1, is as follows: EAGVAQSPRYKIIEKRQSVAFWCNPISGHATLYWYQQILGQGPKLLIQFQNNGVVDDSQLPKDRFSAERLKGVDSTLKIQPAKLEDSAVYLCASSLDGLGSAHLNEQFFGPGTRLTVL.

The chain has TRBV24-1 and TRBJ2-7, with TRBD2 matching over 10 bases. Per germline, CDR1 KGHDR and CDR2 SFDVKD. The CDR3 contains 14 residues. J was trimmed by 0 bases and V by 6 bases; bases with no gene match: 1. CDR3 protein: CATSPSGSSYEQYF. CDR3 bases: TGTGCCACCAGTCCTAGCGGGAGCTCCTACGAGCAGTACTTC.

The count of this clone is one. DNA of the CDR3: TGTGCCAGTAGTATTTACAGGGTTACAGATACGCAGTATTTT. This sequence encodes CASSIYRVTDTQYF. This sequence joins TRBV19 and TRBJ2-3, with D perhaps TRBD1 (6 bases). In germline, CDR1 is LNHDA, CDR2 SQIVND (reference sequence). The CDR3 has 14 residues. Trimming pared 3 bases from V and 3 bases from J, leaving 10 bases between.

The CDR3 sequence is CASSPPVRGVSYEQYF. The CDR3 bases are TGTGCCAGCAGCCCACCGGTTCGGGGGGTCTCCTACGAGCAGTACTTC. This chain connects TRBV7-9 to TRBJ2-7; 7 bases fit TRBD2. The CDR3 covers 16 residues. V shed 5 bases, J shed 0 bases, and the junction held 10 bases outside the gene matches. Looked up from germline, CDR1 is SEHNR and CDR2 is FQNEAQ (reference sequence).

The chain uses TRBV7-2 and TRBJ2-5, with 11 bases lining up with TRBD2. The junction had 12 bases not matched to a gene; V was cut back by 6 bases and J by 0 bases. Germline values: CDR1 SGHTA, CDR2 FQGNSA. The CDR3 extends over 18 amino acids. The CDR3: CASSQKMRLAGHQETQYF. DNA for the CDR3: TGTGCCAGCAGTCAAAAGATGCGACTAGCGGGACACCAAGAGACCCAGTACTTC.

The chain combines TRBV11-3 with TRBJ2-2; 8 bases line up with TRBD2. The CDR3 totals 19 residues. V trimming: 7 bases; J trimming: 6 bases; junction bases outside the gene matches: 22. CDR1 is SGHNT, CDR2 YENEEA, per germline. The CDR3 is CASTEGVLAGGGLAGELFF. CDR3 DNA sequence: TGTGCCAGCACCGAGGGGGTCCTAGCGGGTGGAGGTTTGGCCGGGGAGCTGTTTTTT.

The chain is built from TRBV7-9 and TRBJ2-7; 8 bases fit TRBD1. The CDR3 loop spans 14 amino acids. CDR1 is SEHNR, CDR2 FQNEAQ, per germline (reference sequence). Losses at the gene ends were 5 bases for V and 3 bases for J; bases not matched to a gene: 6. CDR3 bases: TGTGCCAGCAGCCCCGGGACAGGAGGCTACGAGCAGTACTTC. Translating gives CASSPGTGGYEQYF.

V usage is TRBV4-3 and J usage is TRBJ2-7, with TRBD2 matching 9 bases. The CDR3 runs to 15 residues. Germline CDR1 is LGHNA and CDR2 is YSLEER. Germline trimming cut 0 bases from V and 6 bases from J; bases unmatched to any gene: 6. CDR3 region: CASSQDPAGGTEQYF. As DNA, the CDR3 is TGCGCCAGCAGCCAAGATCCAGCGGGAGGTACCGAGCAGTACTTC.

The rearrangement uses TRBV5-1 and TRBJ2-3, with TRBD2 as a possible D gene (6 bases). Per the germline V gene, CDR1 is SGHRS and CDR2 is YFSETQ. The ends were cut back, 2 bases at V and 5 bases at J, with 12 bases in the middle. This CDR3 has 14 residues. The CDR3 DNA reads TGCGCCAGCAGCTTACGGGAGATGGTAGATACGCAGTATTTT. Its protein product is CASSLREMVDTQYF.

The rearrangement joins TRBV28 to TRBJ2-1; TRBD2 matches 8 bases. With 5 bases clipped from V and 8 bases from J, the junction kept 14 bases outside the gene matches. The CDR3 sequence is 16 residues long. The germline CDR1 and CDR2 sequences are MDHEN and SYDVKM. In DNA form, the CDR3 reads TGTGCCAGCAGTCCCTCGACTAGCGTAGGGGTCTATGAGCAGTTCTTC. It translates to CASSPSTSVGVYEQFF.

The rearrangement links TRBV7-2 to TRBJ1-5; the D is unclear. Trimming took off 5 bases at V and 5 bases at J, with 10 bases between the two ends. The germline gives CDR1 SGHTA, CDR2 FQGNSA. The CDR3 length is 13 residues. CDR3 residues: CASSARDDQPQHF. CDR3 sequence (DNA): TGTGCCAGCAGCGCCCGGGATGATCAGCCCCAGCATTTT.

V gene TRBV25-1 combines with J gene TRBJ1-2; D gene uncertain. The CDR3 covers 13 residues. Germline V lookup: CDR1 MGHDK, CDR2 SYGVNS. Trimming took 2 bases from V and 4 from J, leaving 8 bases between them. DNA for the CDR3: TGTGCCAGCAGTGAAGCTGGCAGCTATGGCTACACCTTC. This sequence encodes CASSEAGSYGYTF.

The CDR3 DNA sequence: TGCAGCGTTGAGGAACAGGGTGGCACTGAAGCTTTCTTT. Its protein is CSVEEQGGTEAFF. The V gene is TRBV29-1, the J gene TRBJ1-1; possibly TRBD1 for D (6 bases). The V end was cut by 3 bases, the J end by 4 bases, with 12 bases between. CDR3 length: 13 residues. CDR1 and CDR2 from the germline V gene are SQVTM and ANQGSEA.

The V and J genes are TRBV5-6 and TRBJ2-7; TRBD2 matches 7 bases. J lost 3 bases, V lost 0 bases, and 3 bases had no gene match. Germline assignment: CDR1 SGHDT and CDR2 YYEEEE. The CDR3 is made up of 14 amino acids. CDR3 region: CASSLAGLSYEQYF. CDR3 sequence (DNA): TGTGCCAGCAGCTTGGCGGGACTAAGCTACGAGCAGTACTTC. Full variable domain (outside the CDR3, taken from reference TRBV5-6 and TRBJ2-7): DAGVTQSPTHLIKTRGQQVTLRCSPKSGHDTVSWYQQALGQGPQFIFQYYEEEERQRGNFPDRFSGHQFPNYSSELNVNALLLGDSALYLCASSLAGLSYEQYFGPGTRLTVT.

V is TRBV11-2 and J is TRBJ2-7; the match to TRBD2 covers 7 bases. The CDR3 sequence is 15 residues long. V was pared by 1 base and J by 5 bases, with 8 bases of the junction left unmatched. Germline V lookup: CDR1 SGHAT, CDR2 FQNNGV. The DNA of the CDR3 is TGTGCCAGCAGCTTAGTCACGCTAGCGGACCACGAGCAGTACTTC. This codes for CASSLVTLADHEQYF. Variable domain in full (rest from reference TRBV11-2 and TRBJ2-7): EAGVAQSPRYKIIEKRQSVAFWCNPISGHATLYWYQQILGQGPKLLIQFQNNGVVDDSQLPKDRFSAERLKGVDSTLKIQPAKLEDSAVYLCASSLVTLADHEQYFGPGTRLTVT.

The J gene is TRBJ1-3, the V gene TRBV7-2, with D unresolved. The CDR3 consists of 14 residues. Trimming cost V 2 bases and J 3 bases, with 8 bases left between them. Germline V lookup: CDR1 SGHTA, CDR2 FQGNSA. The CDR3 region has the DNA TGTGCCAGCAGCTTAACCGGGAATGGAAACACCATATATTTT. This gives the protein CASSLTGNGNTIYF. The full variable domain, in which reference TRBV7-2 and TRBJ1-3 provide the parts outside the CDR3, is GAGVSQSPSNKVTEKGKDVELRCDPISGHTALYWYRQSLGQGLEFLIYFQGNSAPDKSGLPSDRFSAERTGGSVSTLTIQRTQQEDSAVYLCASSLTGNGNTIYFGEGSWLTVV.

The CDR3 nucleotides read TGTGCCATCAGTGAGTCCTGGACTAGCGGGAGAATGAGCAATGAGCAGTTCTTC. Translating it yields CAISESWTSGRMSNEQFF. The chain recombines TRBV10-3 with TRBJ2-1; 13 nucleotides agree with TRBD2. V lost 0 bases and J lost 6; bases outside the gene matches: 8. This CDR3 comprises 18 residues. Germline CDR1 ENHRY, CDR2 SYGVKD.